One sample yielded the 32 T cell receptor beta chains listed below, sequenced in a study of T cells after yellow fever vaccination. TCRdb re-analysed the 5' RACE reads in MiXCR, keeping a single row per CDR3 protein. The sample consists of about 260,000 distinct CDR3 sequences, 5.2% of them appearing once. Sequenced here: CD4+ T cells sorted from PBMCs, sampled on the day of the yellow fever booster vaccination. The receptors were sampled from a man between 18 and 29 years old who received the YFV17D yellow fever vaccine.

Many counts were recorded for this clonotype. J is TRBJ1-1 and V is TRBV29-1, with a weak D call TRBD1 (6 bases). This CDR3 spans 13 amino acids. Deletions cut 7 bases from V and 3 bases from J, with 15 bases between. The germline V gene has CDR1 SQVTM and CDR2 ANQGSEA. CDR3 DNA sequence: TGCAGCGCCCAACACAGGGCGGACACTGAAGCTTTCTTT. Its protein product is CSAQHRADTEAFF.

This chain links TRBV24-1 with TRBJ1-4, with TRBD1 as a possible D gene (5 bases). Germline V gene lookup returns CDR1 KGHDR and CDR2 SFDVKD. Between the trimmed V and J ends, which lost 4 bases and 8 bases, there was a span of 13 bases. The CDR3 extends over 14 amino acids. CDR3 DNA sequence: TGTGCCACCAGTGACAGGGCCGGGGAAGAAAAACTGTTTTTT. Protein: CATSDRAGEEKLFF.

In its sample, this clonotype was seen many times. The chain links TRBV20-1 to TRBJ1-5; D uncertain. Trimming pared 1 base from V and 4 bases from J, leaving 8 bases between. Germline V lookup: CDR1 DFQATT, CDR2 SNEGSKA (reference sequence). The CDR3 is 13 residues long. CDR3 in DNA: TGCAGTGCTAGAGGGACGCCGAATCAGCCCCAGCATTTT. This sequence encodes CSARGTPNQPQHF.

In this sample, this clonotype turned up a few times. The chain couples TRBV5-4 to TRBJ1-1; no firm D call. Germline assignment: CDR1 SGHNT and CDR2 YYREEE (reference sequence). The germline V and J ends were trimmed by 0 bases and 5 bases, with 11 bases remaining between them. This CDR3 spans 14 amino acids. The DNA for the CDR3 is TGTGCCAGCAGCTTGGAGGTCCTGGGGACTGAAGCTTTCTTT. This encodes CASSLEVLGTEAFF.

This clonotype showed up many times. V usage is TRBV11-2 and J usage is TRBJ2-2; D is uncertain. Germline V gene data show CDR1 as SGHAT and CDR2 as FQNNGV. Trimming removed 6 bases from V and 4 bases from J, with 6 bases in between. CDR3 length equals 12 residues. The CDR3 DNA sequence: TGTGCCAGCAGAACATCCACCGGGGAGCTGTTTTTT. This gives the protein CASRTSTGELFF.

Only a few counts were recorded for this clonotype. This chain uses TRBV20-1 with TRBJ2-2, with 8 bases that match TRBD2. This CDR3 has 16 amino acids. CDR1 is DFQATT and CDR2 is SNEGSKA in the germline V gene (reference sequence). Trimming removed 0 bases from V and 3 bases from J; junction bases left unmatched: 6. This chain's CDR3 is CSARDPGGPHTGELFF. The CDR3 coding sequence is TGCAGTGCTAGAGATCCGGGGGGGCCGCACACCGGGGAGCTGTTTTTT.

This clonotype was detected a few times. The chain uses TRBV20-1 and TRBJ1-2, with TRBD1 matching 7 bases. The CDR3 runs to 14 residues. V lost 5 bases and J lost 4; bases outside the gene matches: 10. Per the germline V gene, CDR1 is DFQATT and CDR2 is SNEGSKA (reference sequence). The chain's CDR3 is CSASTQTGAYGYTF. The DNA for the CDR3 is TGCAGTGCTTCCACCCAAACAGGGGCCTATGGCTACACCTTC.

The chain couples TRBV7-8 to TRBJ1-2; D not certain. The CDR3 loop spans 15 amino acids. Germline V gene lookup returns CDR1 SGHVS and CDR2 FQNEAQ. V gave up 2 bases and J gave up 3 bases, with 13 bases separating them. The CDR3 coding sequence is TGTGCCAGCAGCTTATTGTCGGGGATGGACTATGGCTACACCTTC. It yields the protein CASSLLSGMDYGYTF.

This clonotype was found a few times. V usage is TRBV7-9 and J usage is TRBJ2-5; 7 positions match TRBD1. With V trimmed by 5 bases and J by 4 bases, 4 bases remained unmatched. Germline-derived CDR1 and CDR2 are SEHNR and FQNEAQ (reference sequence). The CDR3 runs 13 residues. The CDR3 reads CASSQGTVETQYF. The CDR3 DNA follows: TGTGCCAGCAGCCAAGGGACAGTAGAGACCCAGTACTTC.

This clonotype came up many times. The chain carries TRBV4-3 and TRBJ2-2; TRBD2 matches at 13 bases. The germline CDR1 and CDR2 sequences are LGHNA and YSLEER. The CDR3 is 19 residues long. V shed 3 bases, J shed 4 bases, and the junction held 11 bases outside the gene matches. The CDR3 DNA reads TGCGCCAGCAGCCACATCACGGGACTAGCGGGGATTATCACCGGGGAGCTGTTTTTT. Encoded protein: CASSHITGLAGIITGELFF.

There are a few counts of this clonotype. CDR3 protein: CASSSGGNADTQYF. CDR3 nucleotides: TGTGCCAGCAGCTCGGGGGGCAACGCAGATACGCAGTATTTT. The rearrangement uses TRBV7-2 and TRBJ2-3; D might be TRBD2 (7 bases). V was pared by 4 bases and J by 4 bases, with 12 bases between. The length of the CDR3 is 14 residues. CDR1 and CDR2 from the germline V gene are SGHTA and FQGNSA.

This clonotype has at least ten counts. V and J are TRBV7-2 and TRBJ2-1, with 9 bases lining up with TRBD2. The V and J ends lost 5 bases and 5 bases, in that order; junction bases with no gene match: 10. The CDR3 consists of 16 residues. Germline CDR1 SGHTA, CDR2 FQGNSA. The CDR3 DNA sequence: TGTGCCAGCAGCCGAGGGGGAGCGGGGGGTGACAATGAGCAGTTCTTC. Its translation: CASSRGGAGGDNEQFF.

This chain uses TRBV6-5 with TRBJ2-2; no clear D. The CDR3 runs 16 residues. Trimming removed 2 bases at V and 4 bases at J, with 14 bases between. CDR1 is MNHEY and CDR2 is SVGAGI in the germline V gene. CDR3 nucleotides: TGTGCCAGCAGTTACGAACTTACGAGAGGCACCGGGGAGCTGTTTTTT. It is translated as CASSYELTRGTGELFF.

This clonotype was observed many times. The CDR3 sequence is CASSLAGVAEAFF. The CDR3 DNA reads TGTGCCAGCAGCTTAGCAGGGGTCGCTGAAGCTTTCTTT. The chain has TRBV7-9 and TRBJ1-1, with D perhaps matching TRBD1 (5 bases). V gave up 0 bases and J gave up 6 bases, with 8 bases separating them. The length of the CDR3 is 13 residues. Germline CDR1 SEHNR, CDR2 FQNEAQ (reference sequence).

This clonotype was seen many times. The chain joins TRBV11-2 to TRBJ1-1; a possible D gene is TRBD1 (6 bases). Trimming stripped 2 bases from V and 1 base from J, with 17 bases between. CDR3 length: 17 amino acids. The germline V gene encodes CDR1 SGHAT and CDR2 FQNNGV. CDR3 nucleotides: TGTGCCAGCAGCTTAAACCCCGCAGGGGCCGGGAACACTGAAGCTTTCTTT. Protein product: CASSLNPAGAGNTEAFF.

This clonotype showed up just a few times. V usage is TRBV3-1 and J usage is TRBJ1-5; D unclear. Germline V gene sequence: CDR1 LGHDT, CDR2 YNNKEL (reference sequence). The ends were cut back, 4 bases at V and 4 bases at J, with 8 bases in the middle. This CDR3 region has 13 residues. The CDR3: CASSPQENQPQHF. CDR3 coding DNA: TGTGCCAGCAGCCCCCAGGAAAATCAGCCCCAGCATTTT. The variable domain in full, completed from reference TRBV3-1 and TRBJ1-5, reads DTAVSQTPKYLVTQMGNDKSIKCEQNLGHDTMYWYKQDSKKFLKIMFSYNNKELIINETVPNRFSPKSPDKAHLNLHINSLELGDSAVYFCASSPQENQPQHFGDGTRLSIL.

This clonotype turned up a few times. The rearrangement joins TRBV27 to TRBJ2-2, with TRBD2 as a possible D gene (5 bases). The CDR3 covers 13 residues. The V and J ends lost 7 bases and 4 bases respectively, with 10 bases between them. The germline V gene encodes CDR1 MNHEY and CDR2 SMNVEV (reference sequence). CDR3 DNA: TGTGCCAGCACTTTCGGGGTCACCGGGGAGCTGTTTTTT. It codes for CASTFGVTGELFF.

This clonotype was seen many times. The rearrangement uses TRBV29-1 and TRBJ1-5; D unclear. This CDR3 is 16 amino acids long. Germline CDR1 SQVTM, CDR2 ANQGSEA. Trimming pared 6 bases from V and 1 base from J, leaving 19 bases between. CDR3 sequence reads: CSVLPGPVGSNQPQHF. The CDR3, as DNA: TGCAGCGTCCTACCCGGGCCGGTGGGGAGCAATCAGCCCCAGCATTTT.

The rearrangement uses TRBV19 and TRBJ2-7; perhaps TRBD1 as D (5 bases). The CDR3 has 17 residues. The V end was cut by 3 bases, the J end by 0 bases, with 18 bases between. The germline V gene encodes CDR1 LNHDA and CDR2 SQIVND (reference sequence). Here the CDR3 DNA reads TGTGCCAGTAGTATGGGTAAGCACAGGACGATCTCCTACGAGCAGTACTTC. Translating it yields CASSMGKHRTISYEQYF.

The V call is TRBV6-2 or TRBV6-3, the J call TRBJ2-3; TRBD2 aligns across 8 bases. V lost 2 bases, J lost 6 bases, and 10 bases stayed unmatched. Germline V CDR1 and CDR2: MNHEY, SVGEGT. The CDR3 contains 16 residues. CDR3 sequence (DNA): TGTGCCAGCAGTTACCTGCGGGGGGATTCAGGGGATACGCAGTATTTT. Translation: CASSYLRGDSGDTQYF.

In its sample, this clonotype was seen many times. The chain links TRBV10-3 to TRBJ2-5; 7 bases are shared with TRBD2. V shed 10 bases, J shed 5 bases, and the junction held 4 bases outside the gene matches. The CDR3 is 11 residues long. The germline V gene encodes CDR1 ENHRY and CDR2 SYGVKD. The CDR3, as DNA: TGTGCCAGCGGGGGAGCGGAGACCCAGTACTTC. Translation gives CASGGAETQYF.

The chain recombines TRBV28 with TRBJ2-5; no firm D call. CDR1 is MDHEN, CDR2 SYDVKM, per germline. Trimming removed 2 bases from V and 4 bases from J, with 11 bases in between. The CDR3 is 14 residues long. CDR3 loop: CASSLKLVGETQYF. In DNA, the CDR3 is TGTGCCAGCAGTTTAAAGTTAGTAGGAGAGACCCAGTACTTC.

This clonotype was observed a handful of times. The chain carries TRBV20-1 and TRBJ1-4; D is ambiguous. This CDR3 has 14 residues. Trimming cost V 5 bases and J 6 bases, with 16 bases left between them. Germline V lookup: CDR1 DFQATT, CDR2 SNEGSKA (reference sequence). The CDR3 loop reads CSAPVPEGHEKLFF. For the CDR3, the DNA is TGCAGTGCTCCCGTCCCCGAGGGCCATGAAAAACTGTTTTTT.

This clonotype was recorded many times. The chain joins TRBV7-2 to TRBJ1-2; TRBD1 might be the D (5 bases). V was shortened by 5 bases and J by 8 bases, with 18 bases between the two germline ends. The CDR3 consists of 14 residues. Germline CDR1 is SGHTA and CDR2 is FQGNSA. CDR3 nucleotide sequence: TGTGCCAGCAGCCCCGGGGCTGAAAGTCGGGGCTACACCTTC. Protein product: CASSPGAESRGYTF. The entire variable domain, with the rest obtained from reference TRBV7-2 and TRBJ1-2, is as follows: GAGVSQSPSNKVTEKGKDVELRCDPISGHTALYWYRQSLGQGLEFLIYFQGNSAPDKSGLPSDRFSAERTGGSVSTLTIQRTQQEDSAVYLCASSPGAESRGYTFGSGTRLTVV.

The chain uses TRBV15 and TRBJ2-6, with 7 bases identical to TRBD1. The CDR3 is made up of 16 amino acids. V shed 2 bases and J 2 bases; nucleotides not matched to a gene: 3. Germline lookup yields CDR1 LNHNV and CDR2 YYDKDF (reference sequence). CDR3 sequence: CATSRIRGTGANVLTF. Written as DNA, the CDR3 is TGTGCCACCAGCAGAATCAGGGGGACTGGGGCCAACGTCCTGACTTTC.

The chain combines TRBV28 with TRBJ2-1; TRBD2 is a possible D gene (6 bases). CDR1 MDHEN and CDR2 SYDVKM come from the germline V gene. There are 14 residues in the CDR3. V lost 4 bases, J lost 6 bases, and 13 bases lay in between. The CDR3 is CASSYPGRINEQFF. As DNA, the CDR3 is TGTGCCAGCAGTTACCCGGGGAGGATCAATGAGCAGTTCTTC.

A few counts support this clonotype. The chain links TRBV20-1 to TRBJ1-1, with TRBD1 matching 8 bases. V trimming: 5 bases; J trimming: 5 bases; junction bases outside the gene matches: 7. The CDR3 is 13 amino acids. Germline V gives CDR1 DFQATT, CDR2 SNEGSKA (reference sequence). CDR3 region: CSASPDRETEAFF. DNA for the CDR3: TGCAGTGCTTCCCCGGACAGGGAGACTGAAGCTTTCTTT.

This clonotype appeared a few times. CDR3 loop: CASSYDPGPSSGYTF. CDR3 in DNA: TGTGCCAGCAGTTACGATCCAGGGCCGTCTTCTGGCTACACCTTC. The rearrangement links TRBV6-5 to TRBJ1-2; D is possibly TRBD1 (5 bases). V gave up 2 bases and J gave up 7 bases, with 17 bases separating them. This CDR3 comprises 15 residues. Looked up from germline, CDR1 is MNHEY and CDR2 is SVGAGI.

The rearrangement links TRBV7-2 to TRBJ2-3, with 10 bases aligning to TRBD2. Unmatched junction bases numbered 1, after V lost 3 bases and J lost 4 bases. Germline CDR1 reads SGHTA; CDR2 reads FQGNSA. The CDR3 consists of 14 residues. The CDR3 sequence: CASSFLAGADTQYF. The CDR3 DNA follows: TGTGCCAGCAGCTTTCTAGCGGGGGCAGATACGCAGTATTTT.

This clonotype was recorded many times. The chain joins TRBV3-1 to TRBJ2-1, with D hard to call. Per the germline V gene, CDR1 is LGHDT and CDR2 is YNNKEL (reference sequence). The CDR3 runs 12 residues. V was trimmed by 4 bases and J by 6 bases, leaving 7 bases between them. CDR3 bases: TGTGCCAGCAGCCCCCCGAGCAATGAGCAGTTCTTC. This gives the protein CASSPPSNEQFF.

The sample holds a few counts of this clonotype. This chain connects TRBV7-6 to TRBJ1-1; 9 bases are shared with TRBD1. CDR3 length: 16 amino acids. The ends lost 5 bases at V and 2 bases at J; junction bases unmatched: 9. Germline V gene sequence: CDR1 SGHVS, CDR2 FNYEAQ. CDR3 protein: CASSAAPGQGNTEAFF. The CDR3 nucleotides read TGTGCCAGCAGCGCAGCCCCGGGACAGGGCAACACTGAAGCTTTCTTT.

The chain combines TRBV29-1 with TRBJ1-2, with no clear D. Per germline, CDR1 SQVTM and CDR2 ANQGSEA. The CDR3 runs 10 residues. V lost 4 bases and J 7 bases, leaving 7 bases between the germline ends. The DNA for the CDR3 is TGCAGCGTTGTATCGGGTGGCTACACCTTC. It yields the protein CSVVSGGYTF.